This TCR beta chain was identified during a study of molecular identifiers for immune sequencing clone quantification. Study results and caveats: Highly expanded clone sizes could be underestimated through barcode sharing by identical TCR molecules. Jurkat TCR RNA spiked in from one cell reportedly remained identifiable amid 850,000 to 1,000,000 naive cells. Clonotypes surpassing 20 RNA copies contained over 98% of effector molecules, versus under 1% in naive cells.

In its sample, this clonotype was seen once. As yet, its antigen is unknown. A junction end diverges from the germline sequence, so it may reflect a read error. The CDR3 runs 22 residues. Germline lookup yields CDR1 SGHVS and CDR2 FNYEAQ. MiXCR was run by TCRdb on the PCR reads, yielding one entry per CDR3 protein. Of more than 450,000 distinct CDR3 sequences listed, 25% are singletons. This receptor was identified in a human donor in good health. Some libraries in this study had Jurkat cell RNA spiked in. The J gene is TRBJ2-5, the V gene TRBV7-6, with D possibly matching TRBD2 (6 bases). The sequencing input was naive CD8+ T cells from blood, with Jurkat cell RNA spiked in. Described subset: FACS-sorted CD8+CD4-CCR7+CD45RA+ naive T cells. The CDR3 reads CASGLGPGQSGGEVGVQETQYF. The CDR3 DNA follows: TGTGCCAGCGGCTTAGGGCCAGGCCAAAGCGGCGGGGAAGTCGGTGTCCAAGAGACCCAGTACTTC. The variable domain in full, completed from reference TRBV7-6 and TRBJ2-5, reads GAGVSQSPRYKVTKRGQDVALRCDPISGHVSLYWYRQALGQGPEFLTYFNYEAQQDKSGLPNDRFSAERPEGSISTLTIQRTEQRDSAMYRCASGLGPGQSGGEVGVQETQYFGPGTRLLVL.